A single sample is the source of the 30 T cell receptor beta chains below, sequenced in a study of shared clonotypes between healthy human individuals. The table came from immunoSEQ multiplex PCR; TCRdb's copy has only in-frame clones and leaves some out. The repertoire holds over 400,000 clones, with around 96% as singletons. The specimen sequenced was naive CD4+ T cells sorted from blood. Subset indicated: CD45RA+ positively selected. The receptors were sampled from a woman in her thirties in good health.

This clone was seen once. V gene TRBV4-1 combines with J gene TRBJ1-1, with 7 nucleotides matching TRBD1. Germline CDR1 MGHRA, CDR2 YSYEKL. Trimming cost V 4 bases and J 6 bases; bases outside gene matches: 14. The CDR3 has 16 amino acids. DNA of the CDR3: TGCGCCAGCAGCCCCGGAAGAGGGGGCATTTCAGCTGAAGCTTTCTTT. Its translation is CASSPGRGGISAEAFF.

The rearrangement links TRBV19 to TRBJ1-1; 8 nucleotides match TRBD1. CDR3 length: 13 residues. Germline V lookup: CDR1 LNHDA, CDR2 SQIVND (reference sequence). V shed 4 bases and J 5 bases; nucleotides not matched to a gene: 3. CDR3 amino acids: CASSTRQGTEAFF. CDR3 DNA: TGTGCCAGTAGTACTCGACAGGGGACTGAAGCTTTCTTT. The whole variable domain, remainder taken from reference TRBV19 and TRBJ1-1, is DGGITQSPKYLFRKEGQNVTLSCEQNLNHDAMYWYRQDPGQGLRLIYYSQIVNDFQKGDIAEGYSVSREKKESFPLTVTSAQKNPTAFYLCASSTRQGTEAFFGQGTRLTVV.

V and J are TRBV18 and TRBJ2-1, with D perhaps matching TRBD2 (6 bases). Trimming stripped 5 bases from V and 0 bases from J, with 11 bases between. CDR3 size: 15 residues. The germline V gene has CDR1 KGHSH and CDR2 LQKENI. For the CDR3, the DNA is TGTGCCAGCTCAGCCGCGGGACGCTCCTACAATGAGCAGTTCTTC. Protein sequence: CASSAAGRSYNEQFF.

The chain employs TRBV7-2 and TRBJ2-7; 8 nucleotides align to TRBD2. The CDR3 spans 15 residues. After removal of 1 base from V and 4 bases from J, the junction contained 6 bases not matched to a gene. Germline-derived CDR1 and CDR2 are SGHTA and FQGNSA. CDR3 loop: CASSLGGTSSYEQYF. CDR3 DNA sequence: TGTGCCAGCAGCTTAGGCGGGACTAGTTCGTACGAGCAGTACTTC.

This chain connects TRBV5-8 to TRBJ2-7; tentatively, D is TRBD1 (5 bases). Germline values: CDR1 SGHTS, CDR2 YDEGEE. V lost 4 bases and J 3 bases, leaving 11 bases between the germline ends. There are 13 residues in the CDR3. CDR3 loop: CASSTDTGYEQYF. CDR3 DNA sequence: TGTGCCAGCAGCACGGACACTGGCTACGAGCAGTACTTC.

This clone was detected only once. The V call is TRBV6-1, the J call TRBJ2-2; the D call may be TRBD1 or TRBD2 (5 bases each). V was clipped by 4 bases and J by 12 bases, with 12 bases between them. Germline V gene lookup returns CDR1 MNHNS and CDR2 SASEGT. This CDR3 is 12 amino acids long. The CDR3 coding sequence is TGTGCCAGCAGTGTTGAGGGGATTAAGCTGTTTTTT. Protein: CASSVEGIKLFF.

The V call is TRBV6-1, the J call TRBJ1-4; D not resolved. The CDR3 totals 10 residues. Trimming removed 8 bases from V and 14 bases from J, with 12 bases in between. Germline V gene sequence: CDR1 MNHNS, CDR2 SASEGT. The CDR3 reads CASGMVSLFF. CDR3 sequence (DNA): TGTGCCAGCGGGATGGTCAGCCTGTTTTTT.

V and J are TRBV28 and TRBJ2-7; TRBD2 aligns across 9 bases. V trimming: 6 bases; J trimming: 6 bases; junction bases outside the gene matches: 21. The CDR3 length is 18 residues. Germline assignment: CDR1 MDHEN and CDR2 SYDVKM. CDR3 loop: CASREGGRASNTIFEQYF. The DNA of the CDR3 is TGTGCCAGCAGAGAGGGCGGGAGGGCCAGTAATACAATATTCGAGCAGTACTTC.

V is TRBV13 and J is TRBJ2-3; 7 nucleotides match TRBD2. The CDR3 is made up of 17 amino acids. Looked up from germline, CDR1 is PRHDT and CDR2 is FYEKMQ (reference sequence). V shed 5 bases and J 4 bases; nucleotides not matched to a gene: 15. CDR3 amino acids: CASSRPPREAVADTQYF. CDR3 DNA sequence: TGTGCCAGCAGCCGCCCCCCCCGGGAGGCCGTGGCAGATACGCAGTATTTT.

This clone showed up just a few times. The rearrangement uses TRBV2 and TRBJ1-5; D possibly corresponds to TRBD1 (6 bases). In germline, CDR1 is SNHLY, CDR2 FYNNEI. The V gene lost 4 bases and the J gene lost 5 bases, with 9 bases spanning the gap. This CDR3 contains 13 residues. CDR3 nucleotide sequence: TGTGCCAGCAGTGCAGGGGCGGATCAGCCCCAGCATTTT. It specifies CASSAGADQPQHF. Full variable domain (missing parts from reference TRBV2 and TRBJ1-5): EPEVTQTPSHQVTQMGQEVILRCVPISNHLYFYWYRQILGQKVEFLVSFYNNEISEKSEIFDDQFSVERPDGSNFTLKIRSTKLEDSAMYFCASSAGADQPQHFGDGTRLSIL.

The rearrangement links TRBV28 to TRBJ2-5, with 8 positions matching TRBD2. The DNA end is a closer match to TRBJ2-7, so the J assignment may be wrong. The V gene's germline CDR1 is MDHEN and CDR2 SYDVKM. This CDR3 comprises 16 residues. DNA of the CDR3: TGTGCCAGCAGTTTAAGGACTAGCCTTAGCTCCTACGAGCAGTACTTC. This encodes CASSLRTSLSSYEQYF.

The rearrangement uses TRBV23-1 and TRBJ2-5; 10 bases match TRBD2. The J call may be in error: the DNA end matches TRBJ2-7 better. TRBV23-1 falls under the ORF class, with uncertain function. CDR3 length: 14 amino acids. CDR3 in DNA: TGCGCCAGCAGGCTAGCGGGAGTACCCTACGAGCAGTACTTC. Amino acid sequence: CASRLAGVPYEQYF.

The rearrangement uses TRBV19 and TRBJ2-7; 11 nucleotides match TRBD1. V was clipped by 4 bases and J by 6 bases; unmatched bases: 8. The germline V gene has CDR1 LNHDA and CDR2 SQIVND (reference sequence). The CDR3 runs 15 residues. This CDR3 reads CASSRKDRGLGEQYF. Written as DNA, the CDR3 is TGTGCCAGTAGTAGAAAGGACAGGGGGCTAGGCGAGCAGTACTTC.

The V and J genes are TRBV18 and TRBJ1-2; no clear D. Germline V gives CDR1 KGHSH, CDR2 LQKENI. V shed 3 bases and J shed 7 bases, with 18 bases lying between them. The CDR3 is 15 residues long. Here the CDR3 DNA reads TGTGCCAGCTCACCGCGTGAGGGTAGTATCGGTGGCTACACCTTC. Protein: CASSPREGSIGGYTF.

The chain employs TRBV6-1 and TRBJ1-5; 11 bases map to TRBD1. V lost 4 bases, J lost 3 bases, and 8 bases stayed unmatched. Germline CDR1 and CDR2: MNHNS and SASEGT. CDR3 length: 17 amino acids. The CDR3 DNA is TGTGCCAGCAGTGTCCGGACAGGGGGCGCGGACAATCAGCCCCAGCATTTT. Protein product: CASSVRTGGADNQPQHF.

This chain links TRBV6-4 with TRBJ2-7; D might be TRBD1 or TRBD2, each matching 5 bases. Germline V gives CDR1 MRHNA, CDR2 SNTAGT. The CDR3 covers 14 residues. Trimming cost V 5 bases and J 5 bases, with 16 bases left between them. CDR3 region: CASSSGTGKNEQYF. CDR3 DNA sequence: TGTGCCAGCAGTTCCGGGACCGGAAAGAACGAGCAGTACTTC.

V usage is TRBV10-2 and J usage is TRBJ2-7; D remains unclear. CDR3 length: 12 residues. Germline V CDR1 and CDR2: WSHSY, SAAADI. Deletions cut 5 bases from V and 4 bases from J, with 9 bases between. CDR3 sequence (DNA): TGCGCCAGCAGTCGGACCAATTACGAGCAGTACTTC. Its translation is CASSRTNYEQYF.

The CDR3 reads CASREGSYNEQFF. The CDR3 bases are TGCGCCAGCAGGGAAGGGTCCTACAATGAGCAGTTCTTC. The chain is built from TRBV5-1 and TRBJ2-1; D gene uncertain. CDR1 is SGHRS, CDR2 YFSETQ, per germline. The CDR3 runs 13 residues. The ends were cut back, 5 bases at V and 1 base at J, with 7 bases in the middle. Drawing the rest from reference TRBV5-1 and TRBJ2-1, the complete variable domain is KAGVTQTPRYLIKTRGQQVTLSCSPISGHRSVSWYQQTPGQGLQFLFEYFSETQRNKGNFPGRFSGRQFSNSRSEMNVSTLELGDSALYLCASREGSYNEQFFGPGTRLTVL.

The V gene is TRBV2, the J gene TRBJ2-7; TRBD2 agrees at 8 bases. CDR3 size: 12 residues. The junction had 4 bases not matched to a gene; V was cut back by 6 bases and J by 6 bases. Germline V CDR1 and CDR2: SNHLY, FYNNEI. DNA of the CDR3: TGTGCCAGCAGACTAGCGGCCGCCGAGCAGTACTTC. The encoded protein is CASRLAAAEQYF.

This sequence joins TRBV28 and TRBJ2-1; D gene uncertain. Per the germline V gene, CDR1 is MDHEN and CDR2 is SYDVKM. The V end lost 6 bases, the J end lost 7 bases, and 13 bases lay between the germline ends. The CDR3 has 13 residues. The CDR3 DNA reads as TGTGCCAGCAGACCCGGGCCCTTAAATGAGCAGTTCTTC. Its protein is CASRPGPLNEQFF.

The chain couples TRBV29-1 to TRBJ2-1, with 8 bases identical to TRBD2. Looked up from germline, CDR1 is SQVTM and CDR2 is ANQGSEA. The CDR3 has 12 amino acids. The V and J ends lost 8 bases and 10 bases, in that order; junction bases with no gene match: 10. The CDR3 DNA follows: TGCAGCCCCCTGCACTCGGGGGGGGAGCAGTTCTTC. It encodes CSPLHSGGEQFF.

The chain joins TRBV27 to TRBJ2-5; possibly TRBD2 for D (6 bases). The CDR3 runs to 14 residues. CDR1 is MNHEY and CDR2 is SMNVEV in the germline V gene (reference sequence). V shed 2 bases and J shed 1 base, with 8 bases lying between them. The CDR3 is CASSLTGGQETQYF. The DNA for the CDR3 is TGTGCCAGCAGTTTAACCGGGGGCCAAGAGACCCAGTACTTC.

The V call is TRBV15, the J call TRBJ1-5; D is unclear. V lost 1 base to trimming and J lost 2 bases, with 12 bases between them. This CDR3 has 16 amino acids. In germline, CDR1 is LNHNV, CDR2 YYDKDF (reference sequence). The CDR3: CATSRGAARGNQPQHF. CDR3 sequence (DNA): TGTGCCACCAGCAGAGGGGCAGCGAGGGGCAATCAGCCCCAGCATTTT. The complete variable domain, with remaining parts taken from reference TRBV15 and TRBJ1-5, reads DAMVIQNPRYQVTQFGKPVTLSCSQTLNHNVMYWYQQKSSQAPKLLFHYYDKDFNNEADTPDNFQSRRPNTSFCFLDIRSPGLGDTAMYLCATSRGAARGNQPQHFGDGTRLSIL.

The chain uses TRBV28 and TRBJ2-1; no firm D call. CDR3 size: 13 residues. The germline V gene has CDR1 MDHEN and CDR2 SYDVKM. Trimming shortened V by 4 bases and J by 4 bases, and 8 bases separated the two germline ends. CDR3 in amino acids: CASSSPQYNEQFF. Written as DNA, the CDR3 is TGTGCCAGCAGTTCCCCCCAATACAATGAGCAGTTCTTC.

This clone appeared once. The chain joins TRBV7-2 to TRBJ2-3, with 11 bases that match TRBD2. Unmatched junction bases numbered 6, after V lost 1 base and J lost 6 bases. The CDR3 has 16 residues. Per germline, CDR1 SGHTA and CDR2 FQGNSA. The CDR3 loop reads CASSLVAGGPVDTQYF. For the CDR3, the DNA is TGTGCCAGCAGCTTAGTAGCGGGAGGGCCTGTGGATACGCAGTATTTT. The variable domain in full, completed from reference TRBV7-2 and TRBJ2-3, reads GAGVSQSPSNKVTEKGKDVELRCDPISGHTALYWYRQSLGQGLEFLIYFQGNSAPDKSGLPSDRFSAERTGGSVSTLTIQRTQQEDSAVYLCASSLVAGGPVDTQYFGPGTRLTVL.

The chain is built from TRBV5-1 and TRBJ2-1; a weak D match, TRBD2 (5 bases). CDR1 SGHRS and CDR2 YFSETQ come from the germline V gene. Trimming removed 4 bases from V and 4 bases from J, with 15 bases in between. This CDR3 has 15 residues. The CDR3 DNA reads as TGCGCCAGCAGCCTACTATTTCGGGAATACAATGAGCAGTTCTTC. It encodes CASSLLFREYNEQFF.

On this clone: At the DNA level, this CDR3 is encoded by other sequences in the same sample as well. The CDR3 region has the DNA TGCGCCAGCAGCCGAGGACAGGGTACCTACGAGCAGTACTTC. It yields the protein CASSRGQGTYEQYF. The chain has TRBV5-1 and TRBJ2-7, with TRBD1 matching 8 bases. Germline CDR1 and CDR2: SGHRS and YFSETQ. The V and J ends lost 4 bases and 2 bases, in that order; junction bases with no gene match: 5. CDR3 length: 14 residues.

The CDR3, as DNA: TGTGCCAGCAGTTTTTCCCCATACCGGGACAAGGCGGAGACCCAGTACTTC. Protein sequence: CASSFSPYRDKAETQYF. The chain is built from TRBV27 and TRBJ2-5; D is perhaps TRBD1 (6 bases). V was clipped by 3 bases and J by 5 bases, with 22 bases between them. This CDR3 has 17 residues. Germline V gives CDR1 MNHEY, CDR2 SMNVEV (reference sequence).

V usage is TRBV19 and J usage is TRBJ2-7; D possibly corresponds to TRBD2 (6 bases). The germline V gene encodes CDR1 LNHDA and CDR2 SQIVND (reference sequence). V was shortened by 10 bases and J by 0 bases, with 13 bases between the two germline ends. CDR3 length: 13 amino acids. Written as DNA, the CDR3 is TGTGCCACCTTAGGAGGGCCCTCCTACGAGCAGTACTTC. Translated: CATLGGPSYEQYF.

This clone was picked up one time. In the same sample, other DNA sequences code for this CDR3. V is TRBV18 and J is TRBJ2-3; no firm D call. The CDR3 is made up of 12 amino acids. Germline assignment: CDR1 KGHSH and CDR2 LQKENI. With 2 bases removed from V and 3 bases from J, the gap between germline ends came to 3 bases. The CDR3 here is CASSPTTDTQYF. In DNA, the CDR3 is TGTGCCAGCTCACCAACTACAGATACGCAGTATTTT.